This T cell receptor (beta chain) was recorded in a study of cytomegalovirus exposure and HLA in healthy donors. Study outcomes and limitations: TCR beta sequences reportedly predicted most subjects' HLA-A and HLA-B alleles accurately. When presence/absence was analysed, sequencing depth was taken to be roughly uniform across donors.

CDR1 is SGDLS and CDR2 is YYNGEE in the germline V gene. The CDR3 has 15 residues. J gave up 6 bases and V 4 bases, and 7 bases lay outside the gene matches. The study ran its PCR with 60 Vbeta and 13 Jbeta primers. Sequenced by immunoSEQ multiplex PCR; TCRdb stores in-frame clones only, minus some. The sample has roughly 100,000 clones; 83% are singletons. This clone was detected a few times. Its antigen is unknown. The material sequenced was PBMCs. The sequence derives from a man aged 18 to 35 in good health and CMV-seronegative. This chain connects TRBV9 to TRBJ2-1; 10 nucleotides align to TRBD2. CDR3 nucleotide sequence: TGTGCCAGCAGCCATCGACTAGCGGGCCTCAATGAGCAGTTCTTC. Its translation is CASSHRLAGLNEQFF.